This T cell receptor (beta chain) originates from a study of control samples from healthy donors and cancer patients. Sequenced by immunoSEQ multiplex PCR; TCRdb stores in-frame clones only, minus some. The data hold roughly 160,000 clones, with nearly 96% observed a single time. The CDR3 spans 15 residues. Between the trimmed V and J ends, which lost 0 bases and 0 bases, there was a span of 7 bases. CDR1 is SGHNT and CDR2 is YYREEE in the germline V gene (reference sequence). This chain links TRBV5-4 with TRBJ2-1; D is ambiguous. The specimen was blood. The clonotype originates from a woman in her 30s in good health. CDR3 region: CASSLDRSSYNEQFF. The CDR3 bases are TGTGCCAGCAGCTTGGACCGTTCCTCCTACAATGAGCAGTTCTTC.